The 16 T cell receptor beta chains below all came from one sample that was sequenced in a study of regulatory T cells in long-lasting Graves disease. Documented time point: newly diagnosed GD, antithyroid drugs for less than 3 months. Scientists built the TCR library using RNA that was extracted from PBMCs. To make TCR beta libraries, researchers used iRepertoire HTBI primers and Arm-PCR of CDR3 regions. Each CDR3 protein is one row after TCRdb ran MiXCR on the multiplex PCR reads. Of about 540,000 distinct CDR3 sequences in the sample, roughly 13% were seen once. The same sample was also used in a study of T cells in Graves' hyperthyroidism and ophthalmopathy.

The sequenced sample was peripheral blood mononuclear cells (PBMCs), obtained at new diagnosis, from a patient treated with antithyroid drugs. These receptors came from a man aged 25-45 years with Graves disease.

In regard to this clonotype: A much larger clone lies a single base off, so this may be a read error. The chain has TRBV7-2 and TRBJ1-5; D gene uncertain. The V and J ends lost 2 bases and 4 bases respectively, with 12 bases between them. This CDR3 region has 15 residues. Germline V gives CDR1 SGHTA, CDR2 FQGNSA. In DNA, the CDR3 is TGTGCCAGCAGCTTATTAGGTTACATTAATCAGCCCCAGCATTTT. Residues: CASSLLGYINQPQHF.

This clonotype was found many times. This chain links TRBV5-1 with TRBJ2-3; 7 nucleotides match TRBD2. Trimming at V came to 3 bases and at J to 5 bases, leaving 6 bases not matched to a gene. The CDR3 is 14 residues long. The germline V gene encodes CDR1 SGHRS and CDR2 YFSETQ. The chain's CDR3 is CASSSGGGEDTQYF. CDR3 DNA: TGCGCCAGCAGCTCTGGGGGAGGGGAAGATACGCAGTATTTT.

This clonotype was seen a single time. The chain is built from TRBV4-1 and TRBJ1-4; D uncertain. The V gene lost 4 bases and the J gene lost 8 bases, with 11 bases spanning the gap. Per germline, CDR1 MGHRA and CDR2 YSYEKL. This CDR3 has 13 amino acids. The CDR3 DNA is TGCGCCAGCAGCCTCCTTGCACCAGAAAAACTGTTTTTT. Protein product: CASSLLAPEKLFF.

The chain joins TRBV6-5 to TRBJ2-3, with D perhaps given as TRBD1 or TRBD2 (5 bases each). Germline V gives CDR1 MNHEY, CDR2 SVGAGI. V shed 0 bases and J shed 4 bases, with 20 bases lying between them. The CDR3 runs 18 residues. Here the CDR3 DNA reads TGTGCCAGCAGTTACTCGTTAGGTCTGGGGGATAGCGCAGATACGCAGTATTTT. Its protein is CASSYSLGLGDSADTQYF.

Notes on this clonotype: Given a much more abundant clone one base away, this may be a read error. This chain connects TRBV11-2 to TRBJ2-5; D could derive from TRBD1 or TRBD2 (6 bases each). There are 16 residues in the CDR3. V lost 3 bases and J lost 4, with 18 bases in between. Germline V lookup: CDR1 SGHAT, CDR2 FQNNGV. CDR3 loop: CASSFAVGGPGETQYF. The CDR3, as DNA: TGTGCCAGCAGCTTCGCCGTTGGGGGGCCTGGAGAGACCCAGTACTTC.

The table lists this clonotype with many counts. The CDR3 bases are TGTGCCAGCAGTTATGACATGGAGGGTTCCTACAATGAGCAGTTCTTC. Translating gives CASSYDMEGSYNEQFF. J is TRBJ2-1 and V is TRBV6-2 or TRBV6-3; D possibly corresponds to TRBD2 (6 bases). Germline lookup yields CDR1 MNHEY and CDR2 SVGEGT. This CDR3 has 16 amino acids. Trimming removed 3 bases at V and 1 base at J, with 13 bases between.

This clonotype was counted at least ten times. The CDR3 bases are TGTGCCAGCAGTGATGACAGGGCCACTGAAGCTTTCTTT. As protein: CASSDDRATEAFF. The chain combines TRBV2 with TRBJ1-1; 7 bases are a match to TRBD1. V was pared by 3 bases and J by 4 bases, with 2 bases of the junction left unmatched. CDR3 length equals 13 residues. Germline V gene sequence: CDR1 SNHLY, CDR2 FYNNEI.

The V and J genes are TRBV9 and TRBJ2-7; D might be TRBD2 (6 bases). CDR3 length: 13 residues. Per the germline V gene, CDR1 is SGDLS and CDR2 is YYNGEE. Trimming left V 0 bases short and J 10 bases short, with 14 bases between. CDR3 sequence (DNA): TGTGCCAGCAGCGTAGGAGGCTCCGGGACTCAGTACTTC. Protein product: CASSVGGSGTQYF.

This clonotype was picked up a small number of times. This chain joins TRBV7-9 and TRBJ1-5; D is ambiguous. V gave up 1 base and J gave up 7 bases, with 14 bases separating them. CDR3 length: 15 residues. Germline V gives CDR1 SEHNR, CDR2 FQNEAQ (reference sequence). The DNA for the CDR3 is TGTGCCAGCAGCTTAGAAGGTGGGGTGGAGCAGCCCCAGCATTTT. Protein sequence: CASSLEGGVEQPQHF.

There are many counts of this clonotype. This sequence joins TRBV7-2 and TRBJ2-3; D not resolved. The V and J ends lost 1 base and 6 bases respectively, with 11 bases between them. CDR3 length equals 14 residues. Per the germline V gene, CDR1 is SGHTA and CDR2 is FQGNSA. The CDR3, as DNA: TGTGCCAGCAGCTTAGGTAGTTTTACCGATACGCAGTATTTT. Translating gives CASSLGSFTDTQYF.

The V and J genes are TRBV5-1 and TRBJ2-5; TRBD2 matches 9 bases. Unmatched junction bases numbered 25, after V lost 0 bases and J lost 7 bases. The CDR3 covers 21 residues. Germline V lookup: CDR1 SGHRS, CDR2 YFSETQ. In DNA form, the CDR3 reads TGCGCCAGCAGCTTGGCCGATCCGCAGATCCGGTGGACTAGCGAGAGAGGGACCCAGTACTTC. Protein product: CASSLADPQIRWTSERGTQYF.

This clonotype was detected many times. The chain couples TRBV12-3 or TRBV12-4 to TRBJ2-1; TRBD2 aligns across 11 bases. The V and J ends lost 5 bases and 7 bases, in that order; junction bases with no gene match: 13. The CDR3 extends over 17 amino acids. CDR3 sequence (DNA): TGTGCCAGCAGTCTCGGGACTAGCGGAACGGGAGGTAATGAGCAGTTCTTC. Amino acids: CASSLGTSGTGGNEQFF.

This clonotype appeared many times. V and J are TRBV10-3 and TRBJ2-1, with TRBD2 matching 11 bases. CDR3 size: 12 residues. The germline gives CDR1 ENHRY, CDR2 SYGVKD. This CDR3 is CAGTSGGDEQFF. Here the CDR3 DNA reads TGTGCGGGGACTAGCGGAGGGGATGAGCAGTTCTTC.

This clonotype was detected many times. The gene calls are TRBV7-2 and TRBJ1-6; the match to TRBD1 covers 7 bases. J was trimmed by 7 bases and V by 1 base; bases with no gene match: 1. CDR3 length: 14 amino acids. Germline CDR1 is SGHTA and CDR2 is FQGNSA. The CDR3 reads CASSLGGGNSPLHF. The CDR3 DNA reads TGTGCCAGCAGCTTAGGAGGGGGCAATTCACCCCTCCACTTT.

This clonotype was counted many times. The CDR3 protein is CASSLELSTEAFF. The CDR3 DNA follows: TGTGCCAGCAGCCTAGAATTGAGCACTGAAGCTTTCTTT. V is TRBV5-6 and J is TRBJ1-1; D is unresolved. The CDR3 totals 13 residues. Germline loops: CDR1 SGHDT, CDR2 YYEEEE. With 4 bases removed from V and 4 bases from J, the gap between germline ends came to 11 bases.

There are many counts of this clonotype. The chain has TRBV29-1 and TRBJ1-4, with D perhaps TRBD1 (6 bases). The CDR3 has 13 amino acids. CDR1 and CDR2 from the germline V gene are SQVTM and ANQGSEA. Trimming cost V 1 base and J 8 bases, with 11 bases left between them. CDR3: CSVEVETGEKLFF. The CDR3 nucleotides read TGCAGCGTTGAAGTCGAGACAGGAGAAAAACTGTTTTTT. Drawing the rest from reference TRBV29-1 and TRBJ1-4, the complete variable domain is SAVISQKPSRDICQRGTSLTIQCQVDSQVTMMFWYRQQPGQSLTLIATANQGSEATYESGFVIDKFPISRPNLTFSTLTVSNMSPEDSSIYLCSVEVETGEKLFFGSGTQLSVL.